This TCR beta chain derives from a study of blood T cell repertoires in COVID-19. Study-level information: The United States, Italy and Spain were the sources of the acute and convalescent COVID-19 samples. The cDNA or gDNA used as material had been derived from T cells, B-cell-depleted T cells, or PBMCs.

Germline CDR1 ENHRY, CDR2 SYGVKD. CDR3 length equals 22 residues. The V end lost 3 bases, the J end lost 6 bases, and 39 bases lay between the germline ends. Repertoires were generated with immunoSEQ multiplex PCR, while TCRdb's copy carries only in-frame clones and drops some. The table records roughly 260,000 clones, around 90% of them present only once. The Seattle patients, enrolled during active infection, were followed longitudinally. This clonotype was obtained from a young adult with COVID-19, enrolled during active disease. This chain joins TRBV10-3 and TRBJ2-7; tentatively, D is TRBD2 (6 bases). Sequenced material: peripheral blood. CDR3 residues: CAISEFPGLARTNFYGTPEQYF. The DNA for the CDR3 is TGTGCCATCAGTGAATTTCCGGGGCTAGCGAGAACCAATTTCTATGGTACCCCCGAGCAGTACTTC.